The TCR beta chain described here comes from a study of cytomegalovirus exposure and HLA in healthy donors. The PCR used 60 Vbeta and 13 Jbeta primers. Some clones are missing from TCRdb's copy, which holds only in-frame ones; the method was immunoSEQ multiplex PCR. The table lists roughly 100,000 clones, 79% of them singletons. CDR3 length: 16 residues. The V end lost 0 bases, the J end lost 4 bases, and 15 bases lay between the germline ends. Per germline, CDR1 WNHNN and CDR2 SYGVQD (reference sequence). The chain links TRBV10-1 to TRBJ2-5; D gene ambiguous. The sequence came from a woman aged 35 to 49 in good health and CMV-seronegative. Sequences were obtained from PBMCs. The CDR3 spells CASSESTPTPGETQYF. For the CDR3, the DNA is TGCGCCAGCAGTGAGTCCACGCCGACCCCGGGAGAGACCCAGTACTTC.